The clone carrying this TCR beta chain was detected ten times or more. The antigen is undetermined. TCRdb re-derived calls from the reads in MiXCR, one entry per CDR3 protein. The table shows about 500,000 distinct CDR3 sequences, with 33% occurring only once. This sample is part of a study of T cell repertoires in cytomegalovirus infection. Whole-study results and caveats: Dominating the ex vivo response were HLA-C-restricted CMV-specific TCR beta clonotypes. There were carriers of CMV plus the relevant HLA, and cumulative public TCR beta family frequency identified them.

This receptor was taken from a human donor in good health (CMV status not recorded). Some clones in this sample may be carry-over from other donors' samples. The source material was cultured PBMCs, sampled from culture after CMV antigen stimulation.

The CDR3 here is CASSLGGVAGGGYNEQFF. The CDR3 DNA reads as TGTGCCAGCAGCTTAGGTGGGGTAGCGGGAGGCGGTTACAATGAGCAGTTCTTC. This chain connects TRBV7-2 to TRBJ2-1, with TRBD2 matching over 10 bases. The length of the CDR3 is 18 residues. Trimming took 1 base from V and 4 from J; bases not matched to a gene: 10. In germline, CDR1 is SGHTA, CDR2 FQGNSA.